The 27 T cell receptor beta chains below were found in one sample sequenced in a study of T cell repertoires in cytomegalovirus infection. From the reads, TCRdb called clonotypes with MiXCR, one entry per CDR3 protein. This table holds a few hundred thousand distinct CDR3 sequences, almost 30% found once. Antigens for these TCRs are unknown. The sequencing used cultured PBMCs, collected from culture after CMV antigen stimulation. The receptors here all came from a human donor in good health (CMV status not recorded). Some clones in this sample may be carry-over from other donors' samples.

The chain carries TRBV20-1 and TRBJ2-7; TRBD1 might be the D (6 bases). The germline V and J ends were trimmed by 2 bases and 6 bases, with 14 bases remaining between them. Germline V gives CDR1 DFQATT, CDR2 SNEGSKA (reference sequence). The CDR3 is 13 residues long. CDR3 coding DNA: TGCAGTGCTAGACCCTACTACAGGGCCGAGCAGTACTTC. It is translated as CSARPYYRAEQYF.

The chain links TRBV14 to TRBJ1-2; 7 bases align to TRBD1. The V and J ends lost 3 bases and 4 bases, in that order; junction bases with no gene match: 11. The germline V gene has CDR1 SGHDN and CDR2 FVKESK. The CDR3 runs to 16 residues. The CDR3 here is CASSQDQRQGFYGYTF. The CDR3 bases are TGTGCCAGCAGCCAGGATCAGAGACAGGGCTTCTATGGCTACACCTTC.

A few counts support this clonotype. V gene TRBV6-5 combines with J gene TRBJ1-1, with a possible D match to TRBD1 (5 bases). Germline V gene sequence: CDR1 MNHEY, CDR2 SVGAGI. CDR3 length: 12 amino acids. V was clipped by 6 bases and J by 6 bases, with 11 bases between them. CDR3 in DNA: TGTGCCAGCAGCGACGGGGGGGCTGAAGCTTTCTTT. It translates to CASSDGGAEAFF.

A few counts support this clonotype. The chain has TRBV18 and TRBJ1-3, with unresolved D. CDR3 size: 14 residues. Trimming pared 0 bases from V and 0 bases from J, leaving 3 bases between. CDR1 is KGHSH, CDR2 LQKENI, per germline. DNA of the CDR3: TGTGCCAGCTCACCACCGGCCTCTGGAAACACCATATATTTT. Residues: CASSPPASGNTIYF.

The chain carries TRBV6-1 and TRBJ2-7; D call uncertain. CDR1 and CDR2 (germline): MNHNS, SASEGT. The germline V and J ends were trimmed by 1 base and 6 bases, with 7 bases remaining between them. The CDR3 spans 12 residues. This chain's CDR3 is CASSEGSFEQYF. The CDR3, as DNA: TGTGCCAGCAGTGAAGGAAGCTTCGAGCAGTACTTC.

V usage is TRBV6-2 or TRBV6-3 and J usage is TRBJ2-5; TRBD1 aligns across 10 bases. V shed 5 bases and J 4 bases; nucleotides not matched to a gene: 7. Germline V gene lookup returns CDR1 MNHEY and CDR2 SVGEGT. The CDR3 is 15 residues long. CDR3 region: CASSGQGDRGETQYF. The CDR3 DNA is TGTGCCAGCAGTGGCCAAGGGGACAGGGGAGAGACCCAGTACTTC.

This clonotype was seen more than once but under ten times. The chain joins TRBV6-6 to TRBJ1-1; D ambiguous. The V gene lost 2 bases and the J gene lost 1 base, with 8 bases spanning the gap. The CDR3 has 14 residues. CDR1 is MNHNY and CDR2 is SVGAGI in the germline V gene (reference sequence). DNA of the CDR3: TGTGCCAGCAGTTACGAGGGTCAGAACACTGAAGCTTTCTTT. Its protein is CASSYEGQNTEAFF.

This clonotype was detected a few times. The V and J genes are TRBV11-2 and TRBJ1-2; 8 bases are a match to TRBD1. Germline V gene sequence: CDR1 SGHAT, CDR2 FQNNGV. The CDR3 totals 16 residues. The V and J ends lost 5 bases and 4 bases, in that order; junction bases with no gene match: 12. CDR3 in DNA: TGTGCCAGCAGCCAAGGTCCAGACAGGGGTGGCTATGGCTACACCTTC. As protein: CASSQGPDRGGYGYTF.

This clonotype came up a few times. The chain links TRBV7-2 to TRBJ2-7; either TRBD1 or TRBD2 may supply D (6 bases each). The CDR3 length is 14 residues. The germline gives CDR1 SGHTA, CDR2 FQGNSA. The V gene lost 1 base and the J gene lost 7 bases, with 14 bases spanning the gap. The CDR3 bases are TGTGCCAGCAGCTTAGAGGGGGGAGCGAGTGAGCAGTACTTC. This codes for CASSLEGGASEQYF.

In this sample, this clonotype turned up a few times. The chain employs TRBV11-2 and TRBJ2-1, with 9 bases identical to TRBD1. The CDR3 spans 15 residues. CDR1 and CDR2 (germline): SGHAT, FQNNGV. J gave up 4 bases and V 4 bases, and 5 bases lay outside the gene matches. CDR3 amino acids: CASSSLTGGYNEQFF. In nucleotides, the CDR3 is TGTGCCAGCAGCTCCCTGACAGGGGGGTACAATGAGCAGTTCTTC.

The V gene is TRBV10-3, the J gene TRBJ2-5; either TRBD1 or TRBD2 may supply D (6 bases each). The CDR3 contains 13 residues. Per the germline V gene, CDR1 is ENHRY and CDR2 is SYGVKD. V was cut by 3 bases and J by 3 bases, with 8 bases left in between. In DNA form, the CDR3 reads TGTGCCATCAGTGAAAGGGGGGAAGAGACCCAGTACTTC. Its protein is CAISERGEETQYF.

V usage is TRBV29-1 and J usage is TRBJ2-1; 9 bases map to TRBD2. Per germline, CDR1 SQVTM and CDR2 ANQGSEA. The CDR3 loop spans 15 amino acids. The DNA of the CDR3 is TGCATGGCAGGGCTTCTAGCGGGACATCGGAATGAGCAGTTCTTC. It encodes CMAGLLAGHRNEQFF.

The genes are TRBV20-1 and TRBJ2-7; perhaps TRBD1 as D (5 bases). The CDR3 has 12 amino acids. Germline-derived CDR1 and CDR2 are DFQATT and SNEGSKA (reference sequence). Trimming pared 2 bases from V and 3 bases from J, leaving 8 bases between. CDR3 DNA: TGCAGTGCTAGACTAGACAGCTACGAGCAGTACTTC. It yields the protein CSARLDSYEQYF.

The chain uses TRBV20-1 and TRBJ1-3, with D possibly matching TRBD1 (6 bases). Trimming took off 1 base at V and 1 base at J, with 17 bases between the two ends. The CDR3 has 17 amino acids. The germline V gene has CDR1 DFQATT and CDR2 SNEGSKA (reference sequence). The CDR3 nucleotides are TGCAGTGCTAGAGGTCTAACAGGGTTGAGTTCTGGAAACACCATATATTTT. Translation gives CSARGLTGLSSGNTIYF.

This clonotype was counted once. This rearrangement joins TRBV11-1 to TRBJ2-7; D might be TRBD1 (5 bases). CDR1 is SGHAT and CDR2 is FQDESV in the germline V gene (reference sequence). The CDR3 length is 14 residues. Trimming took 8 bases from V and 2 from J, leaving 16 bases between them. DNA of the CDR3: TGTGCCAGCCAGAGCCAGGGCGGTACCTACGAGCAGTACTTC. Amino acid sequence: CASQSQGGTYEQYF.

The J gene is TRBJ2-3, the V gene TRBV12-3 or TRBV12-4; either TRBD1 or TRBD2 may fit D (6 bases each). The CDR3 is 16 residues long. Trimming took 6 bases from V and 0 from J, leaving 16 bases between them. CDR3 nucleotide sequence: TGTGCCAGCAGCCCGGGGGCTTCTTTTAGCACAGATACGCAGTATTTT. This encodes CASSPGASFSTDTQYF.

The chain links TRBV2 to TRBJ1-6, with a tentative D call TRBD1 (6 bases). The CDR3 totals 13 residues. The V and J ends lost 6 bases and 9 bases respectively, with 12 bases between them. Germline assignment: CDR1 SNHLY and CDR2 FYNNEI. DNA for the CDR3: TGTGCCAGCAGAAGGGGGATCAGTTCACCCCTCCACTTT. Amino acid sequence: CASRRGISSPLHF.

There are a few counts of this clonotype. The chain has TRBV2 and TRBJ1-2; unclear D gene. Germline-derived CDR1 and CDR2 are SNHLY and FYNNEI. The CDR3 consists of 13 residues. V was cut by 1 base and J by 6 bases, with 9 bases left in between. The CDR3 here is CASSEDTPNGYTF. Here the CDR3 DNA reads TGTGCCAGCAGTGAAGACACCCCCAATGGCTACACCTTC. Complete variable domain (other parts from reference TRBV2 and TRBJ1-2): EPEVTQTPSHQVTQMGQEVILRCVPISNHLYFYWYRQILGQKVEFLVSFYNNEISEKSEIFDDQFSVERPDGSNFTLKIRSTKLEDSAMYFCASSEDTPNGYTFGSGTRLTVV.

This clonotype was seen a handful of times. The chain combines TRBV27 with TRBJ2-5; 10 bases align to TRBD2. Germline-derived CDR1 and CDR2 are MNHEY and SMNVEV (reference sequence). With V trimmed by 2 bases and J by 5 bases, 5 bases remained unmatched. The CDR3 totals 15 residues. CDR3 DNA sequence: TGTGCCAGCAGTTTAACTAGCGGGATGGACGAGACCCAGTACTTC. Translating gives CASSLTSGMDETQYF.

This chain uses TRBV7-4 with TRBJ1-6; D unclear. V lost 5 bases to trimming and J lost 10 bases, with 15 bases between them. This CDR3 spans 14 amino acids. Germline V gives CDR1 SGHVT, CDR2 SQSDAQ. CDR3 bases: TGTGCCAGCAGCGCCTCGGCGGACGGGTCACCCCTCCACTTT. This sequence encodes CASSASADGSPLHF.

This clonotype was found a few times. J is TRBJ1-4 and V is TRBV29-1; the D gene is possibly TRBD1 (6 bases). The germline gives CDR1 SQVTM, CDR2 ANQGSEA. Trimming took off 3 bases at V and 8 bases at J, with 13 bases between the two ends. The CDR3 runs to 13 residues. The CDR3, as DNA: TGCAGCGTTGATGGGGGGGCCAGGGAAAAACTGTTTTTT. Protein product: CSVDGGAREKLFF.

CDR3 protein: CASSHYRTSLGNEQFF. CDR3 bases: TGTGCCAGCAGCCATTACAGGACTAGCTTAGGCAATGAGCAGTTCTTC. This chain connects TRBV11-2 to TRBJ2-1; 8 bases line up with TRBD2. Germline-derived CDR1 and CDR2 are SGHAT and FQNNGV. The V and J ends lost 5 bases and 6 bases, in that order; junction bases with no gene match: 12. This CDR3 region has 16 residues.

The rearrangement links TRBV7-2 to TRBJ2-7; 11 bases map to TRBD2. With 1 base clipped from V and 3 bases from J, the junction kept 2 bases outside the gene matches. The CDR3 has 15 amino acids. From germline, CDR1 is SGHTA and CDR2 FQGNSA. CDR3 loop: CASSLGLAGNYEQYF. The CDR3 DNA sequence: TGTGCCAGCAGCTTAGGACTAGCGGGGAACTACGAGCAGTACTTC.

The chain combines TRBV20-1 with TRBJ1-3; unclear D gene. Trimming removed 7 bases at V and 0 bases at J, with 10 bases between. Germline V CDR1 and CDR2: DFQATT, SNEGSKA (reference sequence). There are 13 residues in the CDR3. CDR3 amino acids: CSVYSPSGNTIYF. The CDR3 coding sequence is TGCAGTGTCTACAGTCCCTCTGGAAACACCATATATTTT.

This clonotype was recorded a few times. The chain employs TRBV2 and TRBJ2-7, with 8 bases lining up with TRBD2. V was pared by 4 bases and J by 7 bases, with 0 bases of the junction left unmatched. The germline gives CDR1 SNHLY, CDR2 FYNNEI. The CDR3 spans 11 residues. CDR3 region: CASSVAGEQYF. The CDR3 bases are TGTGCCAGCAGTGTAGCGGGGGAGCAGTACTTC.

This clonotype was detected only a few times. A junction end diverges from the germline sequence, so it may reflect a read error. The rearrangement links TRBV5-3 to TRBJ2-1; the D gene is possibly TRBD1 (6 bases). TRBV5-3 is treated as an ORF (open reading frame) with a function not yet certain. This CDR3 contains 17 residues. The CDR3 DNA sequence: TGTGCCAGCAGCTACAGGGTTCTTACCCCCGCTTACAATGAGCAGTTCTTC. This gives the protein CASSYRVLTPAYNEQFF.

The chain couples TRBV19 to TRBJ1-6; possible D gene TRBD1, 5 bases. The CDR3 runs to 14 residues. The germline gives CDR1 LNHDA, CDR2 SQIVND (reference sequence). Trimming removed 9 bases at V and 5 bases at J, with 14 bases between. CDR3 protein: CASLGRPNNSPLHF. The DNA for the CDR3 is TGTGCCAGCTTGGGGCGGCCAAATAATTCACCCCTCCACTTT.